Below are 28 T cell receptor beta chains sequenced from a single sample in a study of T cell responses to AZD1222 COVID-19 vaccine. Here immunoSEQ multiplex PCR was the method, and the copy in TCRdb shows in-frame clones only, minus some. Of over 110,000 clones in the sample, more than 90% were seen once. The sequenced sample was peripheral blood, obtained on day 0 of AZD1222 vaccination. These receptors all stem from an adult in good health.

This chain connects TRBV13 to TRBJ2-1; possibly TRBD2 for D (6 bases). This CDR3 comprises 15 residues. The germline V gene has CDR1 PRHDT and CDR2 FYEKMQ (reference sequence). Trimming shortened V by 0 bases and J by 6 bases, and 12 bases separated the two germline ends. The chain's CDR3 is CASSLGGGKVNEQFF. The CDR3 nucleotides are TGTGCCAGCAGCTTAGGTGGCGGGAAGGTCAATGAGCAGTTCTTC.

This clone is a singleton in its sample. The rearrangement uses TRBV11-2 and TRBJ2-7; D not resolved. The CDR3 runs to 16 residues. The V end was cut by 1 base, the J end by 0 bases, with 13 bases between. Germline CDR1 is SGHAT and CDR2 is FQNNGV. CDR3 in amino acids: CASSLGGQWSSYEQYF. The CDR3, as DNA: TGTGCCAGCAGCTTAGGCGGTCAGTGGAGCTCCTACGAGCAGTACTTC. The full variable domain, in which reference TRBV11-2 and TRBJ2-7 provide the parts outside the CDR3, is EAGVAQSPRYKIIEKRQSVAFWCNPISGHATLYWYQQILGQGPKLLIQFQNNGVVDDSQLPKDRFSAERLKGVDSTLKIQPAKLEDSAVYLCASSLGGQWSSYEQYFGPGTRLTVT.

The rearrangement links TRBV5-1 to TRBJ1-1, with a weak D call TRBD1 (6 bases). V dropped 5 bases and J dropped 1 base, with 12 bases sitting between them. Germline lookup yields CDR1 SGHRS and CDR2 YFSETQ. The CDR3 length is 14 residues. This chain's CDR3 is CASSPGGANTEAFF. Here the CDR3 DNA reads TGCGCCAGCAGTCCCGGGGGGGCGAACACTGAAGCTTTCTTT.

The chain carries TRBV19 and TRBJ2-4; no clear D gene. V lost 8 bases, J lost 9 bases, and 11 bases lay in between. The CDR3 length is 11 residues. The germline V gene has CDR1 LNHDA and CDR2 SQIVND (reference sequence). This chain's CDR3 is CASHSRGIQYF. The CDR3 DNA reads as TGTGCCAGTCACTCGAGAGGCATTCAGTACTTC.

V gene TRBV29-1 combines with J gene TRBJ2-3; TRBD1 matches at 7 bases. This CDR3 region has 13 residues. Trimming cost V 6 bases and J 4 bases; bases outside gene matches: 7. Germline-derived CDR1 and CDR2 are SQVTM and ANQGSEA. The CDR3 region is CSVDREVSDTQYF. The CDR3 nucleotides read TGCAGCGTAGACAGGGAAGTATCAGATACGCAGTATTTT.

V is TRBV19 and J is TRBJ2-4; tentatively, D is TRBD2 (5 bases). Germline V gives CDR1 LNHDA, CDR2 SQIVND (reference sequence). CDR3 size: 15 residues. V lost 2 bases and J lost 8, with 16 bases in between. The CDR3 DNA follows: TGTGCCAGTAGTATATCAGGACTTCTAAGGGACATTCAGTACTTC. Protein product: CASSISGLLRDIQYF.

The J gene is TRBJ2-3, the V gene TRBV5-1; 10 positions match TRBD1. V was clipped by 0 bases and J by 5 bases; unmatched bases: 3. Germline-derived CDR1 and CDR2 are SGHRS and YFSETQ. The CDR3 consists of 15 residues. CDR3 DNA sequence: TGCGCCAGCAGCTTGGGACAGGGGGCTCGAGATACGCAGTATTTT. Encoded protein: CASSLGQGARDTQYF. The variable domain in full, with the rest retrieved from reference TRBV5-1 and TRBJ2-3, is KAGVTQTPRYLIKTRGQQVTLSCSPISGHRSVSWYQQTPGQGLQFLFEYFSETQRNKGNFPGRFSGRQFSNSRSEMNVSTLELGDSALYLCASSLGQGARDTQYFGPGTRLTVL.

The CDR3 region has the DNA TGTGCCAGCAGCCATCCCCCGGGACAGCGGACCTACGAGCAGTACTTC. Residues: CASSHPPGQRTYEQYF. The rearrangement uses TRBV5-5 and TRBJ2-7; 7 bases are a match to TRBD1. V shed 4 bases and J 2 bases; nucleotides not matched to a gene: 12. The CDR3 is 16 amino acids. In germline, CDR1 is SGHKS, CDR2 YYEKEE (reference sequence).

The V gene is TRBV2, the J gene TRBJ1-5, with D maybe TRBD1 (5 bases). The ends were cut back, 8 bases at V and 7 bases at J, with 15 bases in the middle. CDR1 and CDR2 from the germline V gene are SNHLY and FYNNEI. This CDR3 comprises 13 residues. The CDR3 spells CASGLGEFQPQHF. The CDR3 coding sequence is TGTGCCAGCGGACTAGGGGAGTTCCAGCCCCAGCATTTT.

V gene TRBV3-1 (or the pseudogene TRBV3-2) combines with J gene TRBJ1-4; the match to TRBD1 covers 7 bases. Germline CDR1 LGHDT, CDR2 YNNKEL (reference sequence). Unmatched junction bases numbered 5, after V lost 4 bases and J lost 0 bases. The CDR3 has 16 amino acids. The DNA for the CDR3 is TGTGCCAGCAGCCGGGGAGGGACAGCAACTAATGAAAAACTGTTTTTT. It is translated as CASSRGGTATNEKLFF.

This clone was observed a few times. The rearrangement joins TRBV28 to TRBJ2-1, with 9 bases matching TRBD2. This CDR3 has 12 residues. Germline CDR1 and CDR2: MDHEN and SYDVKM. V lost 6 bases to trimming and J lost 11 bases; unmatched junction nucleotides: 5. The CDR3 DNA follows: TGTGCCAGCAGCCTTAGCGGGAGTCAGCAGTTCTTC. This codes for CASSLSGSQQFF.

The chain carries TRBV2 and TRBJ1-3; D gene uncertain. V lost 6 bases, J lost 1 base, and 10 bases lay in between. Germline assignment: CDR1 SNHLY and CDR2 FYNNEI. The CDR3 is made up of 14 amino acids. The CDR3 bases are TGTGCCAGCAGGGACCAGTTATCTGGAAACACCATATATTTT. Translated, it gives CASRDQLSGNTIYF.

V gene TRBV4-1 combines with J gene TRBJ2-1; possible D gene TRBD2, 5 bases. The length of the CDR3 is 12 residues. The V gene's germline CDR1 is MGHRA and CDR2 YSYEKL. The germline V and J ends were trimmed by 3 bases and 9 bases, with 9 bases remaining between them. CDR3 residues: CASSHRGSEQFF. CDR3 coding DNA: TGCGCCAGCAGCCACAGAGGGAGTGAGCAGTTCTTC.

The chain has TRBV10-2 and TRBJ1-1; 9 bases match TRBD1. The germline CDR1 and CDR2 sequences are WSHSY and SAAADI. The junction had 10 bases not matched to a gene; V was cut back by 1 base and J by 1 base. The length of the CDR3 is 18 residues. CDR3 DNA sequence: TGCGCCAGCAGTGAGTGGCGGGGACAGGGTAGGGCGAACACTGAAGCTTTCTTT. Translation gives CASSEWRGQGRANTEAFF.

This chain joins TRBV4-2 and TRBJ2-5, with unresolved D. The CDR3 is made up of 13 amino acids. The germline V gene encodes CDR1 LGHNA and CDR2 YNFKEQ. V was pared by 2 bases and J by 5 bases, with 9 bases between. CDR3: CASSQYGSETQYF. The CDR3 region has the DNA TGTGCCAGCAGCCAATACGGTTCTGAGACCCAGTACTTC.

The CDR3 bases are TGTGCCAGTGCGACTAGCGGGCTTTCTAATGAGCAGTTCTTC. Translating gives CASATSGLSNEQFF. This chain links TRBV27 with TRBJ2-1; 10 positions agree with TRBD2. The CDR3 totals 14 residues. Unmatched junction bases numbered 9, after V lost 9 bases and J lost 7 bases. Germline CDR1 MNHEY, CDR2 SMNVEV (reference sequence).

V usage is TRBV9 and J usage is TRBJ1-1; D unclear. The V end lost 0 bases, the J end lost 0 bases, and 12 bases lay between the germline ends. The CDR3 has 16 amino acids. CDR1 SGDLS and CDR2 YYNGEE come from the germline V gene. CDR3 protein: CASSVDGRFLNTEAFF. The CDR3 coding sequence is TGTGCCAGCAGCGTAGATGGGAGGTTCCTGAACACTGAAGCTTTCTTT.

V and J are TRBV7-3 and TRBJ2-5; 10 bases line up with TRBD2. The junction had 2 bases not matched to a gene; V was cut back by 2 bases and J by 5 bases. Germline assignment: CDR1 SGHTA and CDR2 FQGTGA. CDR3 length: 14 residues. CDR3 sequence: CASSLLAGAETQYF. CDR3 sequence (DNA): TGTGCCAGCAGCTTACTAGCGGGAGCGGAGACCCAGTACTTC.

The V and J genes are TRBV7-9 and TRBJ1-1; 7 bases align to TRBD1. Germline trimming cut 3 bases from V and 5 bases from J; bases unmatched to any gene: 9. Germline CDR1 reads SEHNR; CDR2 reads FQNEAQ (reference sequence). The CDR3 consists of 15 residues. The CDR3 nucleotides are TGTGCCAGCAGCTTTAAGGGGGCGGGTGGGACTGAAGCTTTCTTT. Its translation: CASSFKGAGGTEAFF. The whole variable domain, filled in from reference TRBV7-9 and TRBJ1-1, reads DTGVSQNPRHKITKRGQNVTFRCDPISEHNRLYWYRQTLGQGPEFLTYFQNEAQLEKSRLLSDRFSAERPKGSFSTLEIQRTEQGDSAMYLCASSFKGAGGTEAFFGQGTRLTVV.

This clone was seen only once. The J gene is TRBJ1-1, the V gene TRBV30; D remains unclear. The germline V and J ends were trimmed by 5 bases and 4 bases, with 11 bases remaining between them. Germline V gene data show CDR1 as GTSNPN and CDR2 as SVGIG (reference sequence). This CDR3 comprises 12 residues. DNA of the CDR3: TGTGCCTGGGGCGAGATCTCCACTGAAGCTTTCTTT. Translated: CAWGEISTEAFF.

This clone was counted once. The chain joins TRBV9 to TRBJ2-1, with 9 bases matching TRBD1. The CDR3 is 22 residues long. Germline V gene sequence: CDR1 SGDLS, CDR2 YYNGEE. The V segment lost 0 bases and the J segment 9 bases; nucleotides outside the gene matches: 28. The CDR3 reads CASSVVPGDRAGGRLLEAEQFF. The DNA for the CDR3 is TGTGCCAGCAGCGTAGTGCCCGGGGACAGGGCCGGGGGGCGTCTCCTTGAGGCTGAGCAGTTCTTC.

The CDR3 is CASSYLDRRGYTF. The CDR3 nucleotides are TGTGCCAGCAGTTATCTCGACAGACGGGGCTACACCTTC. The V and J genes are TRBV6-5 and TRBJ1-2; D may be TRBD1 (5 bases). The CDR3 totals 13 residues. With 3 bases removed from V and 8 bases from J, the gap between germline ends came to 13 bases. In germline, CDR1 is MNHEY, CDR2 SVGAGI.

This clone was observed once. The gene calls are TRBV28 and TRBJ2-3, with a possible D match to TRBD2 (7 bases). V was pared by 3 bases and J by 2 bases, with 15 bases between. Germline CDR1 and CDR2: MDHEN and SYDVKM. The CDR3 runs to 16 residues. CDR3 region: CASSLGEGGHTDTQYF. The CDR3 DNA reads TGTGCCAGCAGTTTGGGGGAGGGGGGGCACACAGATACGCAGTATTTT.

V and J are TRBV5-1 and TRBJ1-2; D is possibly TRBD1 (6 bases). CDR3 length: 14 residues. Germline V gene lookup returns CDR1 SGHRS and CDR2 YFSETQ. V was trimmed by 4 bases and J by 1 base, leaving 11 bases between them. CDR3 in amino acids: CASSTPGDNYGYTF. CDR3 coding DNA: TGCGCCAGCAGCACTCCAGGGGATAACTATGGCTACACCTTC.

V gene TRBV5-4 combines with J gene TRBJ1-6, with unresolved D. The CDR3 contains 15 residues. V was cut by 1 base and J by 3 bases, with 8 bases left in between. CDR1 is SGHNT and CDR2 is YYREEE in the germline V gene (reference sequence). In DNA form, the CDR3 reads TGTGCCAGCAGCTTGCTCCAGGACTATAATTCACCCCTCCACTTT. This codes for CASSLLQDYNSPLHF.

This clone was observed a single time. The J gene is TRBJ2-7, the V gene TRBV10-3; D is ambiguous. The CDR3 has 13 residues. Germline V gives CDR1 ENHRY, CDR2 SYGVKD. V dropped 6 bases and J dropped 1 base, with 10 bases sitting between them. The DNA for the CDR3 is TGTGCCATCAGCCCTCAGGAGTCCTACGAGCAGTACTTC. Its protein is CAISPQESYEQYF.

The chain has TRBV6-2 or TRBV6-3 and TRBJ1-2, with no clear D. This CDR3 has 13 residues. V was pared by 7 bases and J by 8 bases, with 17 bases between. Germline V lookup: CDR1 MNHEY, CDR2 SVGEGT. Written as DNA, the CDR3 is TGTGCCAGCACCCCAATCGGAGGTGGGGGCTACACCTTC. It encodes CASTPIGGGGYTF.

V usage is TRBV13 and J usage is TRBJ2-7; unclear D gene. The CDR3 has 12 residues. Trimming cost V 5 bases and J 5 bases, with 10 bases left between them. Germline V CDR1 and CDR2: PRHDT, FYEKMQ (reference sequence). The CDR3 region is CASSHPPNEQYF. Written as DNA, the CDR3 is TGTGCCAGCAGCCACCCCCCCAACGAGCAGTACTTC.